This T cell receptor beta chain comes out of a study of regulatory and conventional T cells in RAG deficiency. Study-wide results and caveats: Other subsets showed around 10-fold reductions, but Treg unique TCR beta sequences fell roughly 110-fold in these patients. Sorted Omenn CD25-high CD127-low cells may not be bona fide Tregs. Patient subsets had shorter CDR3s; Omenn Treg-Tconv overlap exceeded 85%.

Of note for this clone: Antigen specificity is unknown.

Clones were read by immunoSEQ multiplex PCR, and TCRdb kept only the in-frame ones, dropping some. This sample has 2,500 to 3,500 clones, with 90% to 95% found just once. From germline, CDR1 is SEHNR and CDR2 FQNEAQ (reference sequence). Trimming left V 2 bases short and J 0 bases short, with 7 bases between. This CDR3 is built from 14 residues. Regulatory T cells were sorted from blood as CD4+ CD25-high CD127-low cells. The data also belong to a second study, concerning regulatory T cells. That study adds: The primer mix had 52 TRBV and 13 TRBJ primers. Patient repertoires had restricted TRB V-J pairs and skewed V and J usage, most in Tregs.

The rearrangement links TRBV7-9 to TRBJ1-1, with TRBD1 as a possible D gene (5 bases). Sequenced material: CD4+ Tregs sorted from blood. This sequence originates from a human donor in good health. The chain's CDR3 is CASSLIRVNTEAFF. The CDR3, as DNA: TGTGCCAGCAGCTTAATCAGGGTGAACACTGAAGCTTTCTTT.